One sample yielded the 5 T cell receptor beta chains listed below, sequenced in a study of cytomegalovirus exposure and HLA in healthy donors. A multiplex PCR was run with 60 Vbeta primers and 13 Jbeta primers. Clones were sequenced by immunoSEQ multiplex PCR, and TCRdb holds only the in-frame ones, with some missing. The sample carries 150,000 or so clones, 65% to 85% recorded once. Sequenced sample: PBMCs. The receptor source for this set is a woman aged 40 to 50 in good health and CMV-seropositive.

The chain links TRBV5-1 to TRBJ2-2; weak D call: TRBD1 (6 bases). CDR1 SGHRS and CDR2 YFSETQ come from the germline V gene. This CDR3 is built from 16 residues. The V gene lost 6 bases and the J gene lost 3 bases, with 18 bases spanning the gap. The CDR3 is CASTAAGVVDTGELFF. The CDR3 nucleotides read TGCGCCAGCACCGCGGCAGGGGTCGTTGACACCGGGGAGCTGTTTTTT.

As regards this clone: One end of the junction is discordant with germline, which a read error may explain. The chain links TRBV7-7 to TRBJ2-2; 11 positions match TRBD2. The CDR3 extends over 19 amino acids. Germline V lookup: CDR1 SSHAT, CDR2 FNYEAQ (reference sequence). CDR3 sequence (DNA): TGTGCTAGCAGCTTAGAGAAGACCGGGACTAGCGGCAACACCGGGGAGCTGTTTTTT. Its translation is CASSLEKTGTSGNTGELFF.

The chain has TRBV28 and TRBJ2-7; unclear D gene. The CDR3 is made up of 14 amino acids. Germline V CDR1 and CDR2: MDHEN, SYDVKM. The ends were cut back, 3 bases at V and 5 bases at J, with 14 bases in the middle. CDR3 protein: CASSFRNSRNEQYF. As DNA, the CDR3 is TGTGCCAGCAGTTTCCGTAACTCGAGGAACGAGCAGTACTTC. The variable domain in full, with the rest retrieved from reference TRBV28 and TRBJ2-7, is DVKVTQSSRYLVKRTGEKVFLECVQDMDHENMFWYRQDPGLGLRLIYFSYDVKMKEKGDIPEGYSVSREKKERFSLILESASTNQTSMYLCASSFRNSRNEQYFGPGTRLTVT.

The rearrangement uses TRBV7-2 and TRBJ2-5; 7 positions match TRBD2. J was trimmed by 5 bases and V by 4 bases; bases with no gene match: 13. Germline V gives CDR1 SGHTA, CDR2 FQGNSA. This CDR3 is 16 amino acids long. The CDR3 is CASSSPRGGSAETQYF. CDR3 bases: TGTGCCAGCAGCTCCCCGCGGGGAGGGAGTGCGGAGACCCAGTACTTC.

V is TRBV10-2 and J is TRBJ2-1; a possible D gene is TRBD2 (6 bases). Deletions cut 2 bases from V and 4 bases from J, with 15 bases between. Per the germline V gene, CDR1 is WSHSY and CDR2 is SAAADI. This CDR3 is 16 amino acids long. The CDR3, as DNA: TGCGCCAGCAGTGAGCTTGGGGGGTCTGGGTACAATGAGCAGTTCTTC. Translated: CASSELGGSGYNEQFF.